The 21 T cell receptor beta chains below were found in one sample sequenced in a study of regulatory T cells in long-lasting Graves disease. Construction of TCR beta libraries relied on iRepertoire HTBI primers and on Arm-PCR targeting CDR3 regions. MiXCR, run by TCRdb on the multiplex PCR reads, gives a single entry per CDR3 protein. The top ten hold around 20% of the sample, which has under 300,000 distinct CDR3 sequences, around 16% seen once. Time point noted: newly diagnosed GD, antithyroid drugs for less than 3 months. TCR sequences were obtained from RNA taken from PBMCs. Source: peripheral blood mononuclear cells (PBMCs), taken at new diagnosis, from a patient treated with antithyroid drugs. All receptors derive from a female donor with Graves disease.

In this sample, this clonotype turned up many times. V is TRBV6-2 or TRBV6-3 and J is TRBJ2-7; 9 positions match TRBD1. There are 15 residues in the CDR3. J gave up 5 bases and V 6 bases, and 11 bases lay outside the gene matches. Germline assignment: CDR1 MNHEY and CDR2 SVGEGT. The CDR3 protein is CASSPPGTGMNEQYF. The CDR3 nucleotides read TGTGCCAGCAGCCCGCCTGGGACAGGGATGAACGAGCAGTACTTC.

J is TRBJ2-1 and V is TRBV24-1, with 8 bases matching TRBD2. V lost 2 bases to trimming and J lost 5 bases; unmatched junction nucleotides: 4. The CDR3 is made up of 15 amino acids. From germline, CDR1 is KGHDR and CDR2 SFDVKD. The CDR3 coding sequence is TGTGCCACCAGTGATTCAGCGGGAGCTCACAATGAGCAGTTCTTC. Translated: CATSDSAGAHNEQFF.

This clonotype was counted many times. This rearrangement joins TRBV20-1 to TRBJ2-5, with 7 bases lining up with TRBD1. CDR1 is DFQATT and CDR2 is SNEGSKA in the germline V gene (reference sequence). Trimming at V came to 6 bases and at J to 5 bases, leaving 12 bases not matched to a gene. The CDR3 has 14 amino acids. The CDR3 DNA follows: TGCAGTGCCGCTACAGGGGATGAGCGGGAGACCCAGTACTTC. Protein: CSAATGDERETQYF.

Many counts were recorded for this clonotype. The CDR3 DNA is TGTGCCTGGAGGGGACTGGCGGGCTGGAATGAGCAGTTCTTC. This sequence encodes CAWRGLAGWNEQFF. The genes are TRBV30 and TRBJ2-1; a possible D gene is TRBD2 (6 bases). V lost 3 bases and J 7 bases, leaving 16 bases between the germline ends. Germline V gives CDR1 GTSNPN, CDR2 SVGIG (reference sequence). This CDR3 region has 14 residues. Based on the CDR3 plus reference TRBV30 and TRBJ2-1, the full variable domain is SQTIHQWPATLVQPVGSPLSLECTVEGTSNPNLYWYRQAAGRGLQLLFYSVGIGQISSEVPQNLSASRPQDRQFILSSKKLLLSDSGFYLCAWRGLAGWNEQFFGPGTRLTVL.

V gene TRBV9 combines with J gene TRBJ2-2, with 14 bases aligning to TRBD2. Trimming cost V 9 bases and J 7 bases; bases outside gene matches: 17. The CDR3 extends over 18 amino acids. Germline CDR1 is SGDLS and CDR2 is YYNGEE. The CDR3 spells CATSDQGTSGSRVGELFF. The DNA for the CDR3 is TGTGCCACCAGTGACCAGGGGACTAGCGGGAGTAGGGTCGGGGAGCTGTTTTTT. Full variable domain (missing parts from reference TRBV9 and TRBJ2-2): DSGVTQTPKHLITATGQRVTLRCSPRSGDLSVYWYQQSLDQGLQFLIQYYNGEERAKGNILERFSAQQFPDLHSELNLSSLELGDSALYFCATSDQGTSGSRVGELFFGEGSRLTVL.

The chain has TRBV9 and TRBJ2-3; possibly TRBD2 for D (6 bases). The CDR3 runs to 12 residues. The germline CDR1 and CDR2 sequences are SGDLS and YYNGEE. Trimming removed 0 bases from V and 11 bases from J, with 10 bases in between. The CDR3 here is CASSVEAGGQYF. The CDR3 coding sequence is TGTGCCAGCAGCGTAGAAGCGGGCGGGCAGTATTTT.

Many counts were recorded for this clonotype. V gene TRBV6-1 combines with J gene TRBJ2-1; no reliable D call. Germline assignment: CDR1 MNHNS and CDR2 SASEGT. Trimming left V 4 bases short and J 5 bases short, with 15 bases between. This CDR3 is 15 amino acids long. Here the CDR3 DNA reads TGTGCCAGCAGTGCTATTACCTTTTTGGACAATGAGCAGTTCTTC. It specifies CASSAITFLDNEQFF.

This clonotype showed up many times. The chain uses TRBV20-1 and TRBJ2-6; possibly TRBD1 for D (6 bases). Germline V gives CDR1 DFQATT, CDR2 SNEGSKA (reference sequence). The CDR3 runs to 13 residues. Trimming removed 5 bases at V and 2 bases at J, with 7 bases between. This chain's CDR3 is CSAHRAGANVLTF. The CDR3 DNA sequence: TGCAGTGCTCACAGGGCTGGGGCCAACGTCCTGACTTTC.

This clonotype appeared a few times. This chain links TRBV3-1 with TRBJ2-1; 7 positions match TRBD1. The CDR3 runs to 15 residues. Looked up from germline, CDR1 is LGHDT and CDR2 is YNNKEL (reference sequence). Unmatched junction bases numbered 0, after V lost 1 base and J lost 0 bases. CDR3 coding DNA: TGTGCCAGCAGCCAAGGGGACAGCTCCTACAATGAGCAGTTCTTC. This gives the protein CASSQGDSSYNEQFF.

To note about this clonotype: It may be a read error: a sequence one base away is much more abundant. The gene calls are TRBV9 and TRBJ2-7; 9 bases agree with TRBD2. The CDR3 runs 16 residues. The germline CDR1 and CDR2 sequences are SGDLS and YYNGEE. The CDR3 nucleotides are TGTGCCAGCAGCGTAGGTCTAGCGGGAACTGTGGCCGAGCGGTACTTC. It translates to CASSVGLAGTVAERYF.

This clonotype was found many times. The J gene is TRBJ2-7, the V gene TRBV19; a possible D gene is TRBD2 (5 bases). V was shortened by 5 bases and J by 4 bases, with 15 bases between the two germline ends. Germline values: CDR1 LNHDA, CDR2 SQIVND (reference sequence). This CDR3 has 14 amino acids. The CDR3 here is CASSRGPLGYEQYF. Written as DNA, the CDR3 is TGTGCCAGTAGTCGAGGGCCTCTCGGTTACGAGCAGTACTTC.

This clonotype appeared many times. This chain links TRBV25-1 with TRBJ1-2; TRBD1 matches 10 bases. Germline loops: CDR1 MGHDK, CDR2 SYGVNS. Unmatched junction bases numbered 9, after V lost 4 bases and J lost 7 bases. CDR3 size: 15 residues. As DNA, the CDR3 is TGTGCCAGCAGTGGCCGGGACAGGGGTAGGGTTGGCTACACCTTC. It specifies CASSGRDRGRVGYTF.

This clonotype was picked up many times. The genes are TRBV12-3 or TRBV12-4 and TRBJ2-3; D uncertain. V was pared by 0 bases and J by 2 bases, with 3 bases between. The CDR3 is 13 amino acids. DNA of the CDR3: TGTGCCAGCAGTTTAGCGTTCACAGATACGCAGTATTTT. This encodes CASSLAFTDTQYF.

This clonotype was recorded many times. J is TRBJ1-1 and V is TRBV11-3; 9 bases align to TRBD1. The CDR3 spans 16 residues. From germline, CDR1 is SGHNT and CDR2 YENEEA. V shed 5 bases, J shed 1 base, and the junction held 8 bases outside the gene matches. DNA of the CDR3: TGTGCCAGCAGCGGGGGACAGGGAAAATCGAACACTGAAGCTTTCTTT. It specifies CASSGGQGKSNTEAFF. The full variable domain, completed using reference TRBV11-3 and TRBJ1-1, is EAGVVQSPRYKIIEKKQPVAFWCNPISGHNTLYWYLQNLGQGPELLIRYENEEAVDDSQLPKDRFSAERLKGVDSTLKIQPAELGDSAVYLCASSGGQGKSNTEAFFGQGTRLTVV.

A note on this clonotype: This could be a read error, since a much larger clone is one nucleotide away. Here the CDR3 omits its conserved ending phenylalanine or tryptophan, so a read error is the likely source. This chain links TRBV6-2 or TRBV6-3 with TRBJ1-2; weak D call: TRBD1 (5 bases). The CDR3 runs 14 residues. Germline CDR1 reads MNHEY; CDR2 reads SVGEGT. Trimming pared 5 bases from V and 5 bases from J, leaving 15 bases between. CDR3 in DNA: TGTGCCAGCAGTGAAAGGGCGGGGCCGTATGGCTACACCTCC. Residues: CASSERAGPYGYTS.

This clonotype showed up many times. The CDR3 DNA is TGTGCCAGCAGCCCAGGATGGCTAGCGGGGAAATCCTACAATGAGCAGTTCTTC. Protein: CASSPGWLAGKSYNEQFF. The chain recombines TRBV7-2 with TRBJ2-1; the match to TRBD2 covers 9 bases. Germline V CDR1 and CDR2: SGHTA, FQGNSA. V was pared by 5 bases and J by 1 base, with 12 bases of the junction left unmatched. The CDR3 runs 18 residues.

This clonotype was seen ten or more times. The rearrangement uses TRBV6-5 and TRBJ1-2; D gene unclear. Trimming took off 4 bases at V and 2 bases at J, with 8 bases between the two ends. Per germline, CDR1 MNHEY and CDR2 SVGAGI. The CDR3 has 13 amino acids. In DNA form, the CDR3 reads TGTGCCAGCAGTTCCTCCGTCAACTATGGCTACACCTTC. This codes for CASSSSVNYGYTF.

With respect to this clonotype: One base away lies a much larger clone, so this may be a sequencing read error. The chain uses TRBV6-1 and TRBJ1-5, with 7 bases aligning to TRBD1. This CDR3 contains 16 residues. CDR1 and CDR2 (germline): MNHNS, SASEGT. V was pared by 6 bases and J by 2 bases, with 10 bases of the junction left unmatched. CDR3 sequence (DNA): TGTGCCAGCAGCCGACAGGGCAGGGTCGGCAATCAGCCCCAGCATTTT. This translates into CASSRQGRVGNQPQHF.

Concerning this clonotype itself: A far larger clone lies a single base away; this is likely a read error. CDR3 amino acids: CASSSPAPNTKAFF. CDR3 nucleotides: TGTGCCAGCAGTTCGCCGGCCCCGAACACTAAAGCTTTCTTT. V is TRBV6-2 or TRBV6-3 and J is TRBJ1-1; D not resolved. The CDR3 is made up of 14 amino acids. Germline V gene sequence: CDR1 MNHEY, CDR2 SVGEGT.

The sample holds a few counts of this clonotype. A far larger clone lies a single base away; this is likely a read error. The chain couples TRBV5-1 to TRBJ2-1; 11 nucleotides match TRBD1. CDR1 is SGHRS and CDR2 is YFSETQ in the germline V gene. The trim removed 0 bases at V and 10 bases at J, leaving 6 bases unmatched. This CDR3 region has 15 residues. CDR3 bases: TGCGCCAGCAGCTTGGGCCGGGACAGGGGGGACGAGCAGTTCTTC. Its translation is CASSLGRDRGDEQFF. The full variable domain, with the rest looked up from reference TRBV5-1 and TRBJ2-1, is KAGVTQTPRYLIKTRGQQVTLSCSPISGHRSVSWYQQTPGQGLQFLFEYFSETQRNKGNFPGRFSGRQFSNSRSEMNVSTLELGDSALYLCASSLGRDRGDEQFFGPGTRLTVL.

The genes are TRBV5-4 and TRBJ2-5; D is ambiguous. The V end was cut by 0 bases, the J end by 2 bases, with 11 bases between. The V gene's germline CDR1 is SGHNT and CDR2 YYREEE (reference sequence). CDR3 length: 15 residues. CDR3 loop: CASSLEVGRQETQYF. In DNA form, the CDR3 reads TGTGCCAGCAGCTTGGAAGTTGGGCGGCAAGAGACCCAGTACTTC.